This is a list of T cell receptor beta chains from one sample in a study of T-cell memory formation after mild COVID-19. From the 5' RACE reads, TCRdb called clonotypes with MiXCR, one entry per CDR3 protein. Of 180,000 or so distinct CDR3 sequences listed, 9.5% to 13% are singletons. Sequencing was done on a sample of PBMCs or a T cell subset sorted from them (not recorded which). These receptor sequences come from a young man who had mild COVID-19 (a few samples of this study predate the infection). Cell type and time point are not known. Each CDR3 is given with its conserved first and last residue. The D gene is left open where the match is weak.

>TRBV7-2|14|.
CASSPSRDHTEAFF
>TRBV5-1|17|TRBD2
CASSDYSGGMSTDTQYF
>TRBV6-2/TRBV6-3|16|.
CASSYSDSGDPTTQYF
>TRBV5-4|14|.
CASSLGGPDNEQFF
>TRBV5-1|13|.
CASSLMGTGELFF
>TRBV12-5|13|.
CASGSWSYTEAFF
>TRBV4-1|19|.
CASSQRVLGWDVGRYGYTF
>TRBV12-3/TRBV12-4|15|.
CASSQRGAGANVLTF
>TRBV29-1|12|.
CSVETGSYEQYF
>TRBV20-1|17|.
CSARDPARGPGTDTQYF
>TRBV3-1|15|.
CASSQGPTAEETQYF
>TRBV5-1|14|TRBD1
CASSLADREDTQYF
>TRBV7-2|13|.
CASSLVEGTEAFF
>TRBV7-6|15|.
CASARSSLGNQPQHF
>TRBV9|13|.
CASSVQGISGYTF
>TRBV2|14|.
CARATGPSNSPLHF
>TRBV12-3/TRBV12-4|12|.
CASSLNGNEQFF
>TRBV5-1|14|.
CASSLGEKGNGYTF
>TRBV20-1|13|.
CSARKGENYGYTF
>TRBV2|15|TRBD2
CASKTGTSGFNEQFF
>TRBV20-1|15|.
CSASRDGDYTDTQYF
>TRBV15|16|TRBD2
CATSPPGGKLGGELFF
>TRBV20-1|13|.
CSARGHGNQPQHF
>TRBV5-1|14|.
CASSARVENTEAFF
>TRBV4-3|18|.
CASSRQVGISSTPDTQYF
>TRBV20-1|14|TRBD1
CSAVARQGRSGYTF
>TRBV7-2|14|.
CASKPATGTDTQYF
>TRBV7-2|15|.
CASSLDSGANTEAFF
>TRBV5-1|14|.
CASSLDLVKNIQYF
>TRBV5-5|14|.
CASSSWTKRNEQFF
>TRBV27|14|.
CASSLQYGGRELFF
>TRBV4-1|16|.
CASSHPGRQGPDTQYF
>TRBV12-3/TRBV12-4|12|.
CASSGQTYEQYF
>TRBV29-1|13|.
CSVVKSSYNEQFF
>TRBV2|15|TRBD1
CASSGPTGEDYGYTF
>TRBV20-1|12|TRBD1
CSAGQGDQPQHF
>TRBV20-1|13|TRBD1
CSAAGQGPYEQYF
>TRBV20-1|16|TRBD1
CSARAEQGLGNQPQHF
>TRBV5-1|15|.
CASSSGFTGIHEQFF
>TRBV6-5|16|TRBD2
CASSYGTSGYTDTQYF
>TRBV10-1|15|TRBD1
CASSEGTVNTGELFF
>TRBV11-2|13|.
CASSLWVIAEAFF
>TRBV3-1|19|TRBD2
CASSQAGTSGGAAKNIQYF
>TRBV5-1|14|.
CASSLGEGTDTQYF